This passage covers 23 T cell receptor beta chains from one sample sequenced in a study of PD-L1 blockade in urothelial cancer. Sequencing used immunoSEQ multiplex PCR; TCRdb keeps in-frame clones, though not all of them. The repertoire holds 25,000 to 30,000 clones, about 87% seen once, with 1.5% to 2% in the top ten. Source: PBMCs, taken around atezolizumab (anti-PD-L1) treatment. Source of these receptors: a man over 45 with urothelial cancer.

The chain has TRBV27 and TRBJ2-7, with 7 bases matching TRBD2. Germline values: CDR1 MNHEY, CDR2 SMNVEV (reference sequence). CDR3 length equals 13 residues. V lost 8 bases and J lost 6; bases outside the gene matches: 10. CDR3 DNA: TGTGCCAGCCGGGATCGGGGGGTTCGCGAGCAGTACTTC. Residues: CASRDRGVREQYF.

This chain uses TRBV28 with TRBJ1-3, with a tentative D call TRBD1 (5 bases). CDR3 length: 18 residues. The germline V gene encodes CDR1 MDHEN and CDR2 SYDVKM. Trimming stripped 2 bases from V and 0 bases from J, with 17 bases between. This CDR3 is CASSLVGWQGASGNTIYF. The CDR3 bases are TGTGCCAGCAGTTTAGTAGGGTGGCAGGGCGCCTCTGGAAACACCATATATTTT.

This chain links TRBV7-9 with TRBJ2-3; unclear D gene. Germline CDR1 SEHNR, CDR2 FQNEAQ (reference sequence). Trimming pared 5 bases from V and 1 base from J, leaving 16 bases between. This CDR3 comprises 16 residues. This CDR3 reads CASSLQLRLGTDTQYF. In nucleotides, the CDR3 is TGTGCCAGCAGCCTACAACTAAGGCTTGGCACAGATACGCAGTATTTT. The full variable domain, with the rest looked up from reference TRBV7-9 and TRBJ2-3, is DTGVSQNPRHKITKRGQNVTFRCDPISEHNRLYWYRQTLGQGPEFLTYFQNEAQLEKSRLLSDRFSAERPKGSFSTLEIQRTEQGDSAMYLCASSLQLRLGTDTQYFGPGTRLTVL.

This clone has a single count. V and J are TRBV15 and TRBJ1-2; D uncertain. CDR1 and CDR2 from the germline V gene are LNHNV and YYDKDF (reference sequence). The V and J ends lost 2 bases and 6 bases respectively, with 7 bases between them. The CDR3 runs 12 residues. The CDR3 bases are TGTGCCACCAGCAGAATCCAAAATGGCTACACCTTC. Residues: CATSRIQNGYTF.

The rearrangement joins TRBV11-3 to TRBJ2-7, with D possibly TRBD1 on 6 matching bases. The CDR3 consists of 11 residues. CDR1 is SGHNT and CDR2 is YENEEA in the germline V gene. The V end was cut by 9 bases, the J end by 2 bases, with 8 bases between. The CDR3 DNA is TGTGCCAGACAGGGCCCCTACGAGCAGTACTTC. It codes for CARQGPYEQYF.

This chain links TRBV10-3 with TRBJ1-1; D gene ambiguous. The CDR3 has 13 amino acids. V was trimmed by 6 bases and J by 0 bases, leaving 8 bases between them. Germline V lookup: CDR1 ENHRY, CDR2 SYGVKD. CDR3 region: CAISQQVNTEAFF. CDR3 DNA: TGTGCCATCAGCCAACAAGTGAACACTGAAGCTTTCTTT.

CDR3 region: CASSMRAPYEQYF. DNA of the CDR3: TGTGCCAGTAGTATGAGGGCTCCCTACGAGCAGTACTTC. J is TRBJ2-7 and V is TRBV19; D is possibly TRBD2 (5 bases). The V gene's germline CDR1 is LNHDA and CDR2 SQIVND (reference sequence). Trimming took off 3 bases at V and 2 bases at J, with 8 bases between the two ends. The CDR3 runs to 13 residues.

The rearrangement links TRBV11-2 to TRBJ1-5, with unresolved D. CDR1 SGHAT and CDR2 FQNNGV come from the germline V gene. The V gene lost 0 bases and the J gene lost 0 bases, with 9 bases spanning the gap. There are 16 residues in the CDR3. CDR3 nucleotides: TGTGCCAGCAGCTTAGAGTCCGGAGATAGCAATCAGCCCCAGCATTTT. This sequence encodes CASSLESGDSNQPQHF.

This chain connects TRBV7-2 to TRBJ1-2; TRBD1 aligns across 9 bases. There are 16 residues in the CDR3. CDR1 SGHTA and CDR2 FQGNSA come from the germline V gene. V was pared by 4 bases and J by 0 bases, with 6 bases of the junction left unmatched. CDR3 bases: TGTGCCAGCAGCTGGGGACAGGGTTCAGCTAACTATGGCTACACCTTC. This translates into CASSWGQGSANYGYTF.

The chain links TRBV7-2 to TRBJ2-7; 7 bases are shared with TRBD2. The germline gives CDR1 SGHTA, CDR2 FQGNSA. This CDR3 comprises 14 residues. Unmatched junction bases numbered 0, after V lost 1 base and J lost 0 bases. This CDR3 is CASSLGGGSYEQYF. The CDR3 DNA sequence: TGTGCCAGCAGCTTAGGGGGGGGCTCCTACGAGCAGTACTTC.

The chain couples TRBV30 to TRBJ1-6; the D is unclear. The V end was cut by 2 bases, the J end by 0 bases, with 8 bases between. The CDR3 is made up of 15 amino acids. The germline V gene encodes CDR1 GTSNPN and CDR2 SVGIG (reference sequence). CDR3 sequence: CAWSSAGSYNSPLHF. The CDR3 coding sequence is TGTGCCTGGAGTTCCGCGGGCTCCTATAATTCACCCCTCCACTTT.

The V and J genes are TRBV19 and TRBJ1-5; the match to TRBD1 covers 7 bases. CDR3 length: 14 residues. After removal of 4 bases from V and 2 bases from J, the junction contained 2 bases not matched to a gene. Germline CDR1 and CDR2: LNHDA and SQIVND (reference sequence). CDR3 sequence: CASSTGQGNQPQHF. CDR3 DNA sequence: TGTGCCAGTAGTACTGGACAGGGCAATCAGCCCCAGCATTTT.

The V call is TRBV5-4, the J call TRBJ2-3; 8 bases map to TRBD2. This CDR3 contains 15 residues. Germline CDR1 SGHNT, CDR2 YYREEE (reference sequence). With 1 base clipped from V and 2 bases from J, the junction kept 3 bases outside the gene matches. The DNA for the CDR3 is TGTGCCAGCAGCTTGTCGGGGGGGGCCACAGATACGCAGTATTTT. Encoded protein: CASSLSGGATDTQYF.

This chain links TRBV29-1 with TRBJ1-1, with a possible D match to TRBD1 (5 bases). The germline V gene encodes CDR1 SQVTM and CDR2 ANQGSEA. With 6 bases removed from V and 3 bases from J, the gap between germline ends came to 11 bases. The length of the CDR3 is 12 residues. CDR3: CSVDTGYTEAFF. For the CDR3, the DNA is TGCAGCGTCGATACAGGCTACACTGAAGCTTTCTTT. The entire variable domain, with the rest obtained from reference TRBV29-1 and TRBJ1-1, is as follows: SAVISQKPSRDICQRGTSLTIQCQVDSQVTMMFWYRQQPGQSLTLIATANQGSEATYESGFVIDKFPISRPNLTFSTLTVSNMSPEDSSIYLCSVDTGYTEAFFGQGTRLTVV.

The chain has TRBV7-8 and TRBJ1-5; perhaps TRBD1 as D (6 bases). The CDR3 is 13 amino acids. The germline CDR1 and CDR2 sequences are SGHVS and FQNEAQ. Trimming stripped 4 bases from V and 7 bases from J, with 11 bases between. Here the CDR3 reads CASSSGGSQPQHF. In DNA, the CDR3 is TGTGCCAGCAGCTCTGGGGGCTCGCAGCCCCAGCATTTT.

The CDR3 DNA is TGTGCCATCAGTGGTTCCCCCGGGACAGGGGACGTTGATACGCAGTATTTT. The encoded protein is CAISGSPGTGDVDTQYF. The rearrangement joins TRBV10-3 to TRBJ2-3; 10 positions agree with TRBD1. V lost 4 bases and J lost 6; bases outside the gene matches: 13. This CDR3 contains 17 residues. Germline-derived CDR1 and CDR2 are ENHRY and SYGVKD.

The CDR3 loop is CAISDKRVYTEAFF. For the CDR3, the DNA is TGTGCCATCAGTGATAAACGGGTATACACTGAAGCTTTCTTT. The gene calls are TRBV10-3 and TRBJ1-1; D remains ambiguous. With 3 bases removed from V and 3 bases from J, the gap between germline ends came to 11 bases. Germline values: CDR1 ENHRY, CDR2 SYGVKD. The CDR3 contains 14 residues.

The chain couples TRBV6-6 to TRBJ1-5; 9 bases agree with TRBD1. Germline lookup yields CDR1 MNHNY and CDR2 SVGAGI (reference sequence). V dropped 0 bases and J dropped 3; count of bases not matched to a gene: 3. The CDR3 has 16 residues. The chain's CDR3 is CASSYSGQGNNQPQHF. As DNA, the CDR3 is TGTGCCAGCAGTTACTCAGGACAGGGGAACAATCAGCCCCAGCATTTT.

The J gene is TRBJ1-1, the V gene TRBV5-4, with 11 positions matching TRBD1. In germline, CDR1 is SGHNT, CDR2 YYREEE (reference sequence). The CDR3 is 13 residues long. J was trimmed by 11 bases and V by 2 bases; bases with no gene match: 5. The CDR3 protein is CASSLPGQGDAFF. CDR3 nucleotide sequence: TGTGCCAGCAGCTTACCGGGACAGGGGGACGCTTTCTTT.

This clone has more than one count but fewer than ten. The CDR3 reads CASSSTGGARDEQFF. For the CDR3, the DNA is TGTGCCAGCAGTTCAACAGGGGGCGCGCGTGATGAGCAGTTCTTC. The genes are TRBV7-3 and TRBJ2-1, with 9 bases that match TRBD1. Germline V gene sequence: CDR1 SGHTA, CDR2 FQGTGA. This CDR3 is built from 15 residues. The J segment lost 8 bases and the V segment lost 6 bases, leaving 11 bases of the junction unmatched.

This clone has a single count. The V and J genes are TRBV19 and TRBJ2-7; 9 bases are a match to TRBD1. There are 15 residues in the CDR3. Germline V gene lookup returns CDR1 LNHDA and CDR2 SQIVND (reference sequence). V was clipped by 3 bases and J by 6 bases; unmatched bases: 9. CDR3 sequence: CASSILGTGSGEQYF. DNA of the CDR3: TGTGCCAGTAGTATCCTTGGGACAGGGAGTGGCGAGCAGTACTTC.

This clone has only a few counts. This chain connects TRBV6-1 to TRBJ2-7; D not certain. Germline assignment: CDR1 MNHNS and CDR2 SASEGT. V lost 5 bases and J 2 bases, leaving 7 bases between the germline ends. The CDR3 totals 12 residues. For the CDR3, the DNA is TGTGCCAGCAGTTCCATAGCCTACGAGCAGTACTTC. Translating gives CASSSIAYEQYF.

The chain joins TRBV9 to TRBJ2-3; D is undetermined. This CDR3 comprises 15 residues. Trimming stripped 0 bases from V and 4 bases from J, with 12 bases between. The germline V gene has CDR1 SGDLS and CDR2 YYNGEE. Here the CDR3 reads CASSVGSTISDTQYF. The CDR3 DNA follows: TGTGCCAGCAGCGTAGGAAGTACTATATCAGATACGCAGTATTTT.